This is a list of T cell receptor beta chains from one sample in a study of human T cells and chemical hapten exposure. In TCRdb, the RACE reads were re-called with MiXCR into one record per CDR3 protein. This table has roughly 71,000 distinct CDR3 sequences, 11% appearing once. Material: whole blood, obtained in connection with sensitization to the hapten diphenylcyclopropenone (DPC). These receptors originate from a woman between 45 and 60 years old with alopecia areata. Some clones in this sample may be carry-over from other donors' samples. Each CDR3 is given with its conserved first and last residue. D genes are given only for firm matches. Rows may omit the clone size; those that give it use once, few, many or a size class.

CASSYGGTNTEAFF TGTGCCAGCAGTTACGGCGGCACCAACACTGAAGCTTTCTTT TRBJ1-1 TRBV6-5 . many
CASSLVMGQGLYNEQFF TGCGCCAGCAGCTTGGTAATGGGACAGGGATTATACAATGAGCAGTTCTTC TRBJ2-1 TRBV5-1 TRBD1 many
CSVAGTLYETQYF TGCAGCGTCGCCGGGACTCTTTACGAGACCCAGTACTTC TRBJ2-5 TRBV29-1 . many
CASSLQGGRAGQETQYF TGTGCCAGCTCACTACAAGGCGGGAGGGCCGGCCAAGAGACCCAGTACTTC TRBJ2-5 TRBV18 TRBD2 .
CASRPGTGGEKLFF TGTGCCAGCAGACCCGGGACAGGGGGTGAAAAACTGTTTTTT TRBJ1-4 TRBV28 TRBD1 many
CSATGTANTEAFF TGCAGTGCCACCGGGACAGCGAACACTGAAGCTTTCTTT TRBJ1-1 TRBV20-1 TRBD1 many
CASSLGGQRYNEQFF TGTGCCAGCAGCTTAGGAGGGCAACGCTACAATGAGCAGTTCTTC TRBJ2-1 TRBV7-6 . many
CASSLAGNYGYTF TGTGCCAGCAGCTTGGCAGGGAACTATGGCTACACCTTC TRBJ1-2 TRBV7-9 . .
CASSPPMGNTEAFF TGTGCCAGCTCACCACCGATGGGGAACACTGAAGCTTTCTTT TRBJ1-1 TRBV18 . many
CASGTPGQFYSNQPQHF TGTGCCAGCGGCACCCCGGGACAGTTCTATAGCAATCAGCCCCAGCATTTT TRBJ1-5 TRBV28 TRBD1 many
CASSLWGSEQFF TGTGCCAGCAGCCTATGGGGGTCTGAGCAGTTCTTC TRBJ2-1 TRBV12-3/TRBV12-4 . many
CASSLAGFIMPLHF TGTGCCAGCAGCTTAGCCGGTTTTATAATGCCCCTCCACTTT TRBJ1-6 TRBV11-2 . .
CASSEGQGDYTEAFF TGTGCCAGCAGTGAAGGTCAGGGTGATTACACTGAAGCTTTCTTT TRBJ1-1 TRBV6-1 . many
CASSFRNSGNTIYF TGTGCCAGCAGTTTCAGGAATTCTGGAAACACCATATATTTT TRBJ1-3 TRBV7-2 . many
CASSSWGSGDNEQFF TGTGCCAGCAGCTCCTGGGGGAGCGGGGACAATGAGCAGTTCTTC TRBJ2-1 TRBV5-4 TRBD2 many
CASRAGTSGTNEQFF TGTGCCAGCAGGGCCGGGACTAGCGGGACGAATGAGCAGTTCTTC TRBJ2-1 TRBV2 TRBD2 few
CASKMRPTGGSGNTIYF TGTGCCAGCAAAATGAGACCGACAGGTGGTTCTGGAAACACCATATATTTT TRBJ1-3 TRBV6-6 . many
CASSLALAGGTQYF TGTGCCAGCAGTTTAGCACTAGCGGGGGGGACCCAGTACTTC TRBJ2-5 TRBV27 TRBD2 many
CASRRDASSGNTIYF TGTGCCAGCAGACGCGACGCGAGCTCTGGAAACACCATATATTTT TRBJ1-3 TRBV6-2/TRBV6-3 . .
CASSLNGGDNQPQHF TGTGCCAGCAGCTTAAATGGCGGGGACAATCAGCCCCAGCATTTT TRBJ1-5 TRBV7-9 . many
CSVSPLDRGTDTQYF TGCAGCGTTTCTCCTTTAGACAGGGGTACAGATACGCAGTATTTT TRBJ2-3 TRBV29-1 TRBD1 many
CSARRQTQPQHF TGCAGTGCTAGAAGACAGACACAGCCCCAGCATTTT TRBJ1-5 TRBV20-1 . few
CASSFMGLQTDTQYF TGTGCCAGCAGCTTTATGGGACTCCAGACAGATACGCAGTATTTT TRBJ2-3 TRBV7-9 . .